This TCR beta chain was identified in a study of technical replicates of blood from a few donors. Germline V lookup: CDR1 LGHNA, CDR2 YNFKEQ. V was clipped by 3 bases and J by 4 bases, with 13 bases between them. This CDR3 is 15 amino acids long. Profiling relied on immunoSEQ multiplex PCR, and the TCRdb table lists in-frame clones only, not all of them. Of about 58,000 clones in the sample, about 95% are singletons; the top ten hold 3%. The clonotype was recovered from a human donor in good health. Some clones in this sample may be carry-over from other donors' samples. Sequencing was carried out using PBMCs. The chain is built from TRBV4-2 and TRBJ1-5; D call uncertain. CDR3 residues: CASSQGSGSNQPQHF. DNA for the CDR3: TGTGCCAGCAGCCAGGGCTCTGGGTCGAATCAGCCCCAGCATTTT.